This is a list of T cell receptor beta chains from one sample in a study of blood T cell repertoires in COVID-19. The data were produced by immunoSEQ multiplex PCR, yet TCRdb's version contains in-frame clones alone and is incomplete. The data hold about 60,000 clones, with roughly four fifths observed a single time. Sequenced: peripheral blood. The receptors stem from a man aged 45 to 65 with COVID-19, enrolled during active disease. Each CDR3 is given with its conserved first and last residue. The D gene is left open where the match is weak. Clone size is given for some rows only: seen once, a few or many times, or a class if the clone is expanded.

D	V	size	J	DNA	CDR3
.	TRBV9	.	TRBJ2-5	TGTGCCAGCAGCGTAGCTTCCAGGCGAGAGACCCAGTACTTC	CASSVASRRETQYF
.	TRBV2	.	TRBJ2-5	TGTGCCAGCAGTGGCGACAGAAACCAAGAGACCCAGTACTTC	CASSGDRNQETQYF
.	TRBV7-9	.	TRBJ1-3	TGTGCCAGCAGCCCTATGGAGATAATAACCTCTGGAAACACCATATATTTT	CASSPMEIITSGNTIYF
.	TRBV5-1	once	TRBJ1-1	TGCGCCAGCAGCTTAGCCCGCCAGGGGTTAGAGAACACTGAAGCTTTCTTT	CASSLARQGLENTEAFF
TRBD2	TRBV7-3	.	TRBJ2-2	TGTGCCAGCAGCTTAAGGGACACTAGCGGCTACACCGGGGAGCTGTTTTTT	CASSLRDTSGYTGELFF
.	TRBV6-5	.	TRBJ1-2	TGTGCCAGCAGCTCTCGAACAGGGCTCTCTTATGGCTACACCTTC	CASSSRTGLSYGYTF
TRBD1	TRBV7-2	.	TRBJ1-3	TGTGCCAGCAGGGGACAGAACGGAAACACCATATATTTT	CASRGQNGNTIYF
.	TRBV4-2	.	TRBJ2-7	TGTGCCAGCAGCCAAGATCGGGGGAGCTCCTACGAGCAGTACTTC	CASSQDRGSSYEQYF
TRBD2	TRBV6-2/TRBV6-3	.	TRBJ2-3	TGTGCCAGCAGTTATGGGACTAGCGGGAAGGGGGCGCAGTATTTT	CASSYGTSGKGAQYF
.	TRBV11-2	.	TRBJ2-2	TGTGCCAGCAGCTCTACTAGATCCGGGGAGCTGTTTTTT	CASSSTRSGELFF
.	TRBV19	.	TRBJ2-3	TGTGCCAGTAGGTACCCTGGGGAGAGCACAGATACGCAGTATTTT	CASRYPGESTDTQYF
.	TRBV29-1	.	TRBJ1-1	TGCAGCGTTGAGGTACGGGGCACTGAAGCTTTCTTT	CSVEVRGTEAFF
TRBD2	TRBV6-4	.	TRBJ2-1	TGTGCCAGCAGTGGGACTAGCGGGAGCAATGAGCAGTTCTTC	CASSGTSGSNEQFF